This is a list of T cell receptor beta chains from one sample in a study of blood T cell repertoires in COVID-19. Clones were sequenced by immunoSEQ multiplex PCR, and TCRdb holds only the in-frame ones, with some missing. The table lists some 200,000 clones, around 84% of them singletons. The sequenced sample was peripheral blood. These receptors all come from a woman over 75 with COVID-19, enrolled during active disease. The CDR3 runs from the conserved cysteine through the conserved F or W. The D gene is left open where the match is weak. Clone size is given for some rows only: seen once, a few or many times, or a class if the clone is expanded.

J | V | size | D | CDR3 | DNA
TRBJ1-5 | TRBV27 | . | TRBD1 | CASSSTGTGVRNQPQHF | TGTGCCAGCAGTTCTACCGGGACAGGGGTACGTAATCAGCCCCAGCATTTT
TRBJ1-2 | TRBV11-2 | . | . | CASSLGAPYGYTF | TGTGCCAGCAGCTTAGGGGCCCCTTATGGCTACACCTTC
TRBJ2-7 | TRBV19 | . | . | CASTYSRDRVNEQYF | TGTGCCAGTACCTATAGCAGGGATAGGGTCAACGAGCAGTACTTC
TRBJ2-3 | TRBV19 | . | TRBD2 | CASSLIPGGPDTQYF | TGTGCCAGTAGCCTTATACCGGGGGGGCCTGATACGCAGTATTTT
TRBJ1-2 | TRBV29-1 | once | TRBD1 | CSADGQGSWGYTF | TGCAGCGCTGACGGACAGGGTTCTTGGGGCTACACCTTC
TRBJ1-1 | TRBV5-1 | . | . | CASSLDLRNTEAFF | TGCGCCAGCAGCTTGGACTTAAGAAACACTGAAGCTTTCTTT
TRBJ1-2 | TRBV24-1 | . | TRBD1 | CATQGTGGGYGYTF | TGTGCCACACAGGGGACAGGGGGCGGCTATGGCTACACCTTC
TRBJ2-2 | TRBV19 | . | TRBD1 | CASSLPGTGLTGELFF | TGTGCCAGTAGTCTCCCCGGGACAGGGCTAACCGGGGAGCTGTTTTTT
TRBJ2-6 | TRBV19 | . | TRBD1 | CASSIGDRARHSGANVLTF | TGTGCCAGTAGTATTGGGGACAGGGCGCGACACTCTGGGGCCAACGTCCTGACTTTC
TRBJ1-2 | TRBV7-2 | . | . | CASSLDSGSYGYTF | TGTGCCAGCAGCTTAGATTCGGGGAGCTATGGCTACACCTTC
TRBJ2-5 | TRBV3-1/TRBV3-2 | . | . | CASSQGGGETQYF | TGTGCCAGCAGCCAAGGAGGCGGAGAGACCCAGTACTTC
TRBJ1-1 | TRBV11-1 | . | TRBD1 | CASSPGQGDTEAFF | TGTGCCAGCAGCCCGGGACAGGGGGACACTGAAGCTTTCTTT
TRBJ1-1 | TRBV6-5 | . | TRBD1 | CASNQGGANTEAFF | TGTGCCAGCAACCAAGGGGGCGCGAACACTGAAGCTTTCTTT
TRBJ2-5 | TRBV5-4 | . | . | CASSLGPASGETQYF | TGTGCCAGCAGCTTAGGCCCCGCCTCGGGAGAGACCCAGTACTTC
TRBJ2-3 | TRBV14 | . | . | CASSHRMTGATDTQYF | TGTGCCAGCAGCCATCGAATGACGGGAGCCACAGATACGCAGTATTTT
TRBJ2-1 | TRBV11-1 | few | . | CASSRASEQFF | TGTGCCAGCAGCCGAGCGAGTGAGCAGTTCTTC
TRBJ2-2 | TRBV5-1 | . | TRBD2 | CASKAGENTGELFF | TGCGCCAGCAAAGCGGGGGAGAACACCGGGGAGCTGTTTTTT
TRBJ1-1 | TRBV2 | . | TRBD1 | CASSYQDRVEAFF | TGTGCCAGCAGTTATCAGGACAGGGTGGAAGCTTTCTTT
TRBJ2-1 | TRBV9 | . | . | CASSVRQEPYNEQFF | TGTGCCAGCAGCGTCCGACAGGAGCCCTACAATGAGCAGTTCTTC
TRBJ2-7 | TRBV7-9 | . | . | CASSFRPGSRDEQYF | TGTGCCAGCAGTTTCCGACCGGGATCTAGAGACGAGCAGTACTTC
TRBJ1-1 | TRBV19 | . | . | CASSIDWQGLAFF | TGTGCCAGTAGTATAGACTGGCAGGGTCTGGCTTTCTTT
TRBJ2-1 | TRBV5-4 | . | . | CASSLVQGGYNEQFF | TGTGCCAGCAGCTTGGTACAGGGGGGGTACAATGAGCAGTTCTTC
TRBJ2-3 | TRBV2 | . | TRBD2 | CASSRDSGGSDTQYF | TGTGCCAGCAGTCGGGACTCGGGGGGATCAGATACGCAGTATTTT
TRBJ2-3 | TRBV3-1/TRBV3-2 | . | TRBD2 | CASSQGLAGGTDTQYF | TGTGCCAGCAGCCAAGGACTAGCGGGGGGCACAGATACGCAGTATTTT
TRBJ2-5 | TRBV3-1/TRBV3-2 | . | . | CASSPRAIQETQYF | TGTGCCAGCAGCCCGCGGGCAATCCAAGAGACCCAGTACTTC
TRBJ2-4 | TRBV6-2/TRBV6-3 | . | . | CASSAHKTLTVNIQYF | TGTGCCAGCAGTGCCCATAAAACTTTAACGGTGAACATTCAGTACTTC
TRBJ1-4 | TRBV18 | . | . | CASSPEEGTNEKLFF | TGTGCCAGCTCACCAGAGGAGGGTACTAATGAAAAACTGTTTTTT
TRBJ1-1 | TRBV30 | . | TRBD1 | CASARTGWNTEAFF | TGTGCTTCGGCCCGGACAGGATGGAACACTGAAGCTTTCTTT